The 25 T cell receptor beta chains in this list originate from one sample, sequenced in a study of T-cell reconstitution after alpha-beta-depleted transplantation in children. Library preparation (for TCRbeta) was performed with unique molecular identifiers. TCRdb re-called the PCR reads through MiXCR, storing one row per CDR3 protein. The table has hundreds of thousands of distinct CDR3 sequences, around 13% seen once. Here the sequenced sample was PBMCs, taken before TCRalphabeta/CD19-depleted stem cell transplant. The receptor set was obtained from a girl aged 2-10 years with congenital amegakaryocytic thrombocytopenia, due to receive a stem cell transplant.

About this clonotype itself: A much larger clone lies one base from this, so it may be a read error. The chain employs TRBV20-1 and TRBJ2-7, with TRBD2 identical over 11 bases. The CDR3 runs 15 residues. Germline V CDR1 and CDR2: DFQATT, SNEGSKA (reference sequence). CDR3 residues: CSARDETSGRPEQCF. DNA of the CDR3: TGCAGTGCTAGAGATGAAACTAGCGGGAGACCCGAGCAGTGCTTC.

The sample holds a few counts of this clonotype. The chain combines TRBV4-1 with TRBJ2-7, with 7 bases matching TRBD2. V shed 4 bases and J 4 bases; nucleotides not matched to a gene: 7. Germline-derived CDR1 and CDR2 are MGHRA and YSYEKL. The CDR3 loop spans 14 amino acids. CDR3 in DNA: TGCGCCAGCAGCCCTGGACTAGGCGGGTACGAGCAGTACTTC. This encodes CASSPGLGGYEQYF.

The chain joins TRBV28 to TRBJ1-1; 7 nucleotides match TRBD1. The CDR3 sequence is 11 residues long. Trimming cost V 6 bases and J 12 bases; bases outside gene matches: 7. The germline V gene has CDR1 MDHEN and CDR2 SYDVKM. CDR3: CASREDRKPFF. DNA of the CDR3: TGTGCCAGCAGGGAGGACAGGAAACCTTTCTTT.

This chain uses TRBV6-4 with TRBJ2-2; 9 nucleotides line up with TRBD2. With V trimmed by 6 bases and J by 6 bases, 8 bases remained unmatched. The CDR3 consists of 15 residues. In germline, CDR1 is MRHNA, CDR2 SNTAGT. As DNA, the CDR3 is TGTGCCAGCAGCGATAGCGGGAGAGGAGCCGGGGAGCTGTTTTTT. Amino acids: CASSDSGRGAGELFF.

As regards this clonotype: Since a much larger clone is just one base distant, this may be a read error. The chain joins TRBV7-2 to TRBJ2-3; no clear D. In germline, CDR1 is SGHTA, CDR2 FQGNSA. The length of the CDR3 is 13 residues. The V end lost 2 bases, the J end lost 0 bases, and 3 bases lay between the germline ends. The chain's CDR3 is CASSLMSTDTQYF. The CDR3 coding sequence is TGTGCCAGCAGCTTAATGAGCACAGATACGCAGTATTTT.

The sample holds many counts of this clonotype. CDR3 sequence reads: CASSPNRAGGPYEQYF. CDR3 bases: TGTGCCAGCAGCCCAAACAGGGCGGGAGGGCCCTACGAGCAGTACTTC. The J gene is TRBJ2-7, the V gene TRBV4-2; 9 nucleotides agree with TRBD2. The germline CDR1 and CDR2 sequences are LGHNA and YNFKEQ. This CDR3 spans 16 amino acids. V was pared by 4 bases and J by 2 bases, with 9 bases of the junction left unmatched.

This clonotype was found many times. The rearrangement links TRBV6-1 to TRBJ1-2; D unresolved. Per germline, CDR1 MNHNS and CDR2 SASEGT. V lost 2 bases to trimming and J lost 6 bases, with 16 bases between them. The CDR3 runs to 15 residues. CDR3 DNA sequence: TGTGCCAGCAGTGAATTTGGATCCGACGGGGATGGCTACACCTTC. Its protein product is CASSEFGSDGDGYTF.

Comment on this clonotype: A much larger clone differs from this one at a single base, so this may be a read error. This chain uses TRBV5-5 with TRBJ2-1; D may be TRBD2 (6 bases). V was clipped by 4 bases and J by 5 bases, with 19 bases between them. In germline, CDR1 is SGHKS, CDR2 YYEKEE (reference sequence). CDR3 length: 16 amino acids. Written as DNA, the CDR3 is TGTGCCAGCAGCATGGTCGTAGCGGTAATTAACAATGAGCAGTTCTTC. Amino acids: CASSMVVAVINNEQFF.

The chain couples TRBV12-5 to TRBJ1-1; D remains ambiguous. The CDR3 extends over 12 amino acids. CDR1 and CDR2 from the germline V gene are LGHNT and FRNRAP. Trimming shortened V by 6 bases and J by 6 bases, and 11 bases separated the two germline ends. As DNA, the CDR3 is TGTGCTAGTGGGCAGCCCAGTGCTGAAGCTTTCTTT. This gives the protein CASGQPSAEAFF.

This clonotype has a handful of counts. CDR3 in DNA: TGTGCCAGCAGCAAACGGTTAGCGGGGGTTCGCGATGAGCAGTTCTTC. Amino acids: CASSKRLAGVRDEQFF. The chain has TRBV9 and TRBJ2-1; 9 nucleotides match TRBD2. CDR1 and CDR2 from the germline V gene are SGDLS and YYNGEE. The CDR3 runs 16 residues. The V segment lost 4 bases and the J segment 8 bases; nucleotides outside the gene matches: 13.

Turning to this clonotype: Possible read error: a much larger clone is one base away. The chain recombines TRBV12-3 or TRBV12-4 with TRBJ2-5; 12 positions match TRBD2. Trimming at V came to 6 bases and at J to 5 bases, leaving 7 bases not matched to a gene. This CDR3 has 15 residues. CDR3 amino acids: CASRPSGGDGETQYF. CDR3 bases: TGTGCCAGCAGGCCTAGCGGGGGGGACGGCGAGACCCAGTACTTC.

The chain couples TRBV20-1 to TRBJ2-3, with D uncertain. The CDR3 runs to 13 residues. The germline V gene encodes CDR1 DFQATT and CDR2 SNEGSKA (reference sequence). Trimming removed 4 bases from V and 4 bases from J, with 12 bases in between. The CDR3 DNA sequence: TGCAGTGCTATAGGCCACGTACCAGATACGCAGTATTTT. This encodes CSAIGHVPDTQYF.

This clonotype was picked up many times. The chain couples TRBV20-1 to TRBJ2-1, with D unresolved. The length of the CDR3 is 14 residues. Trimming took off 0 bases at V and 8 bases at J, with 14 bases between the two ends. Per the germline V gene, CDR1 is DFQATT and CDR2 is SNEGSKA (reference sequence). CDR3 nucleotide sequence: TGCAGTGCTAGAGATCTTCAGAAGTCTTATGAGCAGTTCTTC. Translated: CSARDLQKSYEQFF.

This clonotype was seen a few times. This chain joins TRBV2 and TRBJ2-7; 9 bases match TRBD2. CDR3 length equals 14 residues. Germline values: CDR1 SNHLY, CDR2 FYNNEI. The junction had 8 bases not matched to a gene; V was cut back by 4 bases and J by 7 bases. CDR3 coding DNA: TGTGCCAGCAGTGTCCTAGCGGGGTACGGTGAGCAGTACTTC. Translating it yields CASSVLAGYGEQYF.

J is TRBJ2-2 and V is TRBV6-1; TRBD2 is a possible D gene (6 bases). The ends were cut back, 6 bases at V and 0 bases at J, with 14 bases in the middle. Looked up from germline, CDR1 is MNHNS and CDR2 is SASEGT. This CDR3 spans 16 amino acids. This CDR3 reads CASSRTGTSNTGELFF. The CDR3 DNA reads as TGTGCCAGCAGCAGAACCGGGACTTCGAACACCGGGGAGCTGTTTTTT.

This clonotype has at least ten counts. The chain is built from TRBV5-1 and TRBJ1-4; D is unclear. The CDR3 is 15 residues long. Per germline, CDR1 SGHRS and CDR2 YFSETQ. V was cut by 0 bases and J by 1 base, with 7 bases left in between. Written as DNA, the CDR3 is TGCGCCAGCAGCTTGGTGGCGGGAACTAATGAAAAACTGTTTTTT. Its protein is CASSLVAGTNEKLFF.

This clonotype was counted at least ten times. V usage is TRBV7-9 and J usage is TRBJ2-6; D call uncertain. Germline loops: CDR1 SEHNR, CDR2 FQNEAQ (reference sequence). With 7 bases removed from V and 4 bases from J, the gap between germline ends came to 14 bases. This CDR3 contains 15 residues. CDR3: CASTAINEGANVLTF. The CDR3 DNA reads as TGTGCCAGCACGGCTATAAACGAGGGGGCCAACGTCCTGACTTTC. Full variable domain (outside the CDR3, taken from reference TRBV7-9 and TRBJ2-6): DTGVSQNPRHKITKRGQNVTFRCDPISEHNRLYWYRQTLGQGPEFLTYFQNEAQLEKSRLLSDRFSAERPKGSFSTLEIQRTEQGDSAMYLCASTAINEGANVLTFGAGSRLTVL.

This clonotype was seen a single time. Just one base apart from a much larger clone, this may be a read error. The chain is built from TRBV6-1 and TRBJ2-2; 10 positions agree with TRBD2. There are 16 residues in the CDR3. Germline assignment: CDR1 MNHNS and CDR2 SASEGT. This CDR3 reads CPSSRLAGLNTGELFF. The CDR3 DNA reads as TGTCCCAGCTCTAGACTAGCGGGCCTGAACACCGGGGAGCTGTTTTTT.

This clonotype was seen ten or more times. The junction departs from germline at one end; a sequencing error may be responsible. The chain uses TRBV7-3 and TRBJ2-2; D is possibly TRBD1 (6 bases). This CDR3 is 16 amino acids long. Germline CDR1 is SGHTA and CDR2 is FQGTGA. CDR3 sequence reads: CASTLGLQGGTGELFF. In nucleotides, the CDR3 is TGTGCCAGCACCTTAGGTTTACAGGGTGGAACCGGGGAGCTGTTTTTT.

As regards this clonotype: The CDR3 does not close with the conserved phenylalanine or tryptophan, likely indicating a read error. The rearrangement joins TRBV29-1 to TRBJ2-1; TRBD2 aligns across 8 bases. This CDR3 has 14 residues. V shed 7 bases, J shed 0 bases, and the junction held 5 bases outside the gene matches. The germline V gene encodes CDR1 SQVTM and CDR2 ANQGSEA. CDR3 bases: TGCAGCGCGACCACTAGCGGCTCCTACAATGAGCAGTTCTAC. Translation: CSATTSGSYNEQFY.

In this sample, this clonotype turned up many times. CDR3 sequence: CSVEDLARPYPEHGYTF. CDR3 DNA: TGCAGCGTTGAAGATCTGGCGCGACCCTACCCGGAGCATGGCTACACCTTC. The chain employs TRBV29-1 and TRBJ1-2; D gene unclear. Trimming took 0 bases from V and 6 from J, leaving 23 bases between them. The CDR3 totals 17 residues. Germline V CDR1 and CDR2: SQVTM, ANQGSEA.

This clonotype was seen many times. This chain links TRBV29-1 with TRBJ2-1; D possibly uses TRBD1 or TRBD2 (5 bases each). The ends were cut back, 7 bases at V and 1 base at J, with 17 bases in the middle. Germline V gene data show CDR1 as SQVTM and CDR2 as ANQGSEA. The CDR3 totals 15 residues. The CDR3 loop is CSAVAGAYSYNEQFF. The CDR3, as DNA: TGCAGCGCCGTAGCCGGGGCCTATTCCTACAATGAGCAGTTCTTC.

This chain connects TRBV6-1 to TRBJ1-6; 7 bases match TRBD1. Germline CDR1 MNHNS, CDR2 SASEGT. After removal of 0 bases from V and 9 bases from J, the junction contained 5 bases not matched to a gene. The CDR3 is made up of 15 amino acids. The CDR3 DNA reads TGTGCCAGCAGTGAAGCGGAGGGGGCAAGTTCACCCCTCCACTTT. It encodes CASSEAEGASSPLHF.

The rearrangement joins TRBV30 to TRBJ1-1; D gene uncertain. Germline CDR1 GTSNPN, CDR2 SVGIG (reference sequence). Trimming removed 0 bases from V and 11 bases from J, with 13 bases in between. CDR3 length: 12 residues. The DNA of the CDR3 is TGTGCCTGGAGTGTCGGCTTCATCCAGGCTTTCTTT. It specifies CAWSVGFIQAFF.

This clonotype came up many times. The chain joins TRBV5-1 to TRBJ2-1, with a tentative D call TRBD2 (5 bases). The CDR3 has 15 amino acids. The germline V gene encodes CDR1 SGHRS and CDR2 YFSETQ. V was trimmed by 3 bases and J by 3 bases, leaving 13 bases between them. The CDR3 DNA reads TGCGCCAGCAGCTGCCTAGCTTGCGTCTACAATGAGCAGTTCTTC. Its protein is CASSCLACVYNEQFF.